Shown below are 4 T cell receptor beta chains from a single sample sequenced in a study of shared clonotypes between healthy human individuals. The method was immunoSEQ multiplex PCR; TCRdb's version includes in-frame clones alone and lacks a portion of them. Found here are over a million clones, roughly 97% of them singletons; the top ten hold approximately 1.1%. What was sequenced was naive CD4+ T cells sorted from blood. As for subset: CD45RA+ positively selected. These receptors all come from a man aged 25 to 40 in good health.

CDR3 in amino acids: CASSLNRDSNQPQHF. The CDR3 bases are TGTGCCAGCAGCTTAAACAGGGATAGCAATCAGCCCCAGCATTTT. This rearrangement joins TRBV11-2 to TRBJ1-5; a weak D match, TRBD1 (6 bases). CDR3 length: 15 residues. Looked up from germline, CDR1 is SGHAT and CDR2 is FQNNGV. V was trimmed by 2 bases and J by 0 bases, leaving 8 bases between them. Filled out from reference TRBV11-2 and TRBJ1-5, the complete variable domain reads EAGVAQSPRYKIIEKRQSVAFWCNPISGHATLYWYQQILGQGPKLLIQFQNNGVVDDSQLPKDRFSAERLKGVDSTLKIQPAKLEDSAVYLCASSLNRDSNQPQHFGDGTRLSIL.

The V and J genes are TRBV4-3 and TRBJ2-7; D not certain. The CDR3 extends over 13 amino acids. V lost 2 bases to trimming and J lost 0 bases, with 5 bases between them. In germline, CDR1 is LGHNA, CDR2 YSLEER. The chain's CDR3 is CASSQPPSYEQYF. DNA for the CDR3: TGCGCCAGCAGCCAACCTCCCTCCTACGAGCAGTACTTC.

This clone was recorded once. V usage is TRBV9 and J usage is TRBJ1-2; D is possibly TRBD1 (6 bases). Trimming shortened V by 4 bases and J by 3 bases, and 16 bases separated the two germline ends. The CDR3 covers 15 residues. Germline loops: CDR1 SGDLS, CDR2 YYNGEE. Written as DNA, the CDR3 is TGTGCCAGCAGCCCTGGGGGCAGCTCGCACTATGGCTACACCTTC. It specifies CASSPGGSSHYGYTF. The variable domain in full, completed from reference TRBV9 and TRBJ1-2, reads DSGVTQTPKHLITATGQRVTLRCSPRSGDLSVYWYQQSLDQGLQFLIQYYNGEERAKGNILERFSAQQFPDLHSELNLSSLELGDSALYFCASSPGGSSHYGYTFGSGTRLTVV.

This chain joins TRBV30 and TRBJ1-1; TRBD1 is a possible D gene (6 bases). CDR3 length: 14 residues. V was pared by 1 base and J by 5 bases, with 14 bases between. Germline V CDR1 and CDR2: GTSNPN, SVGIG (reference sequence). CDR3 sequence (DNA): TGTGCCTGGAGTGGCCCAGGGGAGGGAACTGAAGCTTTCTTT. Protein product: CAWSGPGEGTEAFF.